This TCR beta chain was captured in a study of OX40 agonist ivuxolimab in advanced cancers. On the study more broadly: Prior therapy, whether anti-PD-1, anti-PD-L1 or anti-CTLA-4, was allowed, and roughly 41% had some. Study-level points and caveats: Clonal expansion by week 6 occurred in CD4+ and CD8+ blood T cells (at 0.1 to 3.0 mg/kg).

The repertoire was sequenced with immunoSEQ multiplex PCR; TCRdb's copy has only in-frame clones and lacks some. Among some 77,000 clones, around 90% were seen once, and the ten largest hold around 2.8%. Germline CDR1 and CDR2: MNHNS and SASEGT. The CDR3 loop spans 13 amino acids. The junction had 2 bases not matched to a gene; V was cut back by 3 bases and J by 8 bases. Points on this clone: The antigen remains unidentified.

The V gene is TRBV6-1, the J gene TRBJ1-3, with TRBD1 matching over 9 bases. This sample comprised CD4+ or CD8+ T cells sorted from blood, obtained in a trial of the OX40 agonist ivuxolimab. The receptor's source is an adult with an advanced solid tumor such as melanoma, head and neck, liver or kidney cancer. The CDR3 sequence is CASSETGGDTIYF. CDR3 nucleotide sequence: TGTGCCAGCAGTGAGACAGGGGGGGACACCATATATTTT.